The clone carrying this T cell receptor (beta chain) turned up a few times. Its antigen is not known. The entry originates in a study of CD8 T cells in ankylosing spondylitis. Study-wide findings and caveats: Seemingly distinctive of ankylosing spondylitis blood was a TCR beta motif formed by eight highly homologous variants. Matched synovial fluid from ankylosing spondylitis patients was reported to be enriched for disease-linked clones.

The CDR3 is 11 amino acids. CDR1 and CDR2 from the germline V gene are SGHTA and FQGTGA. V was trimmed by 5 bases and J by 15 bases, leaving 14 bases between them. TCRdb analysed the 5' RACE reads with MiXCR anew, one entry per CDR3 protein. The sample records about 390,000 distinct CDR3 sequences, about a fifth being singletons. The material sequenced was blood, either unsorted or a sorted T cell fraction (not recorded which). The chain has TRBV7-3 and TRBJ2-1; D might be TRBD2 (5 bases). The origin of this receptor is a male donor with ankylosing spondylitis. In DNA form, the CDR3 reads TGTGCCAGCAGCAACGAGGCCGGACTGTTCTTC. Translation gives CASSNEAGLFF.